This T cell receptor (beta chain) was sequenced in a study of molecular identifiers for immune sequencing clone quantification. Study observations and caveats: Spiked Jurkat TCR RNA from one cell was reportedly detectable among about 1 million naive cells. Beyond 20 RNA copies, clones held over 99% of effector molecules, compared with under 1% in naive cells.

This clonotype has more than one count but fewer than ten. What it recognizes is unknown. The length of the CDR3 is 16 residues. The germline gives CDR1 MNHEY, CDR2 SVGAGI. Trimming took 6 bases from V and 1 from J; bases not matched to a gene: 7. TCRdb itself ran the PCR reads through MiXCR, one entry per CDR3 protein. The sample includes some 320,000 distinct CDR3 sequences, over 20% seen only once; the top ten take about 0.74%. The CD8+CD4-CCR7+CD45RA+ phenotype defined the sorted naive CD8 T cells. This rearrangement joins TRBV6-5 to TRBJ1-5, with 9 bases fitting TRBD1. This clonotype originated in a human donor in good health. Some libraries in this study had Jurkat cell RNA spiked in. The sequencing sample was made of naive CD8+ T cells from blood, with Jurkat cell RNA spiked in. Specified subset: FACS-sorted CD8+CD4-CCR7+CD45RA+ naive T cells. The CDR3 region has the DNA TGTGCCAGCAGGGCTACAGGGGGCAGGAGCAATCAGCCCCAGCATTTT. It translates to CASRATGGRSNQPQHF.